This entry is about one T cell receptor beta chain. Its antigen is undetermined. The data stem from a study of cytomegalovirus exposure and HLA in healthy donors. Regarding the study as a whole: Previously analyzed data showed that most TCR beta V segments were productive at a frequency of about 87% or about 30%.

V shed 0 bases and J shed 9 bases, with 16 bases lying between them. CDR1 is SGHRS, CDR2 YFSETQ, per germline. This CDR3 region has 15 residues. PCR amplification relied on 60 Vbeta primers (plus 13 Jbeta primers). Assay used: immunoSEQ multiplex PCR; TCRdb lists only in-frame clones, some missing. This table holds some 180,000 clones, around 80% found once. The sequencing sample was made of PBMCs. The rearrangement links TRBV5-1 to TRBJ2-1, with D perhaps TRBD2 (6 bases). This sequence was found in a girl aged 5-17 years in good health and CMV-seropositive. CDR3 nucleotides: TGCGCCAGCAGCTTGGTACGGGAGTGGATCGGTGAGCAGTTCTTC. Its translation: CASSLVREWIGEQFF.